The 22 T cell receptor beta chains below were found in one sample sequenced in a study of early stage breast cancer tumors. Sequencing used immunoSEQ multiplex PCR; TCRdb keeps in-frame clones, though not all of them. Of tens of thousands of clones listed, roughly 80% were seen once; the top ten hold roughly 3.5%. Material for sequencing was blood. The receptors shown here come from a person aged 30 to 40 with breast cancer.

The chain couples TRBV5-8 to TRBJ2-7; D might be TRBD1 or TRBD2, each matching 6 bases. The V end lost 3 bases, the J end lost 0 bases, and 25 bases lay between the germline ends. From germline, CDR1 is SGHTS and CDR2 YDEGEE. The CDR3 runs 19 residues. CDR3 amino acids: CASSWDKGSISGPSYEQYF. In nucleotides, the CDR3 is TGTGCCAGCAGCTGGGACAAGGGATCAATTAGCGGACCCTCCTACGAGCAGTACTTC.

V usage is TRBV4-2 and J usage is TRBJ2-1; D unresolved. Germline V CDR1 and CDR2: LGHNA, YNFKEQ. V gave up 1 base and J gave up 0 bases, with 10 bases separating them. This CDR3 contains 16 residues. The CDR3 nucleotides read TGTGCCAGCAGCCAAGGACTTATCATCTCCTACAATGAGCAGTTCTTC. Its protein product is CASSQGLIISYNEQFF.

This chain links TRBV19 with TRBJ1-1; D is unclear. CDR1 and CDR2 (germline): LNHDA, SQIVND (reference sequence). This CDR3 has 14 amino acids. The V gene lost 3 bases and the J gene lost 1 base, with 9 bases spanning the gap. The CDR3 reads CASSIRASNTEAFF. The CDR3 nucleotides are TGTGCCAGTAGTATCCGGGCGTCGAACACTGAAGCTTTCTTT.

CDR3 protein: CASRGGYAYNEQFF. CDR3 coding DNA: TGCGCCAGCAGAGGGGGATACGCCTACAATGAGCAGTTCTTC. V usage is TRBV4-1 and J usage is TRBJ2-1, with TRBD1 as a possible D gene (6 bases). With 6 bases removed from V and 2 bases from J, the gap between germline ends came to 11 bases. Per germline, CDR1 MGHRA and CDR2 YSYEKL. This CDR3 has 14 residues.

The rearrangement joins TRBV7-3 to TRBJ2-1; TRBD2 is a possible D gene (5 bases). This CDR3 is built from 15 residues. V was clipped by 5 bases and J by 7 bases, with 18 bases between them. Looked up from germline, CDR1 is SGHTA and CDR2 is FQGTGA. The CDR3 nucleotides read TGTGCCAGCAGCACCGTTCGGGGAGCCGGAAATGAGCAGTTCTTC. It translates to CASSTVRGAGNEQFF.

The chain has TRBV9 and TRBJ1-4, with TRBD1 matching over 8 bases. With 6 bases clipped from V and 7 bases from J, the junction kept 8 bases outside the gene matches. Germline assignment: CDR1 SGDLS and CDR2 YYNGEE. This CDR3 spans 14 amino acids. The CDR3 sequence: CASILGTGSEKLFF. The CDR3 DNA is TGTGCCAGCATCCTGGGGACAGGTAGTGAAAAACTGTTTTTT.

This chain joins TRBV9 and TRBJ1-2; D is possibly TRBD1 (6 bases). The CDR3 sequence is 14 residues long. V lost 1 base to trimming and J lost 4 bases, with 11 bases between them. In germline, CDR1 is SGDLS, CDR2 YYNGEE. The CDR3 spells CASSVPGAGYGYTF. CDR3 coding DNA: TGTGCCAGCAGCGTACCGGGGGCAGGCTATGGCTACACCTTC. The entire variable domain, with the rest obtained from reference TRBV9 and TRBJ1-2, is as follows: DSGVTQTPKHLITATGQRVTLRCSPRSGDLSVYWYQQSLDQGLQFLIQYYNGEERAKGNILERFSAQQFPDLHSELNLSSLELGDSALYFCASSVPGAGYGYTFGSGTRLTVV.

This clone was recorded only once. V and J are TRBV19 and TRBJ2-1, with D uncertain. The CDR3 has 13 residues. Trimming stripped 8 bases from V and 3 bases from J, with 11 bases between. Germline lookup yields CDR1 LNHDA and CDR2 SQIVND (reference sequence). Here the CDR3 reads CASAPELYNEQFF. CDR3 nucleotide sequence: TGTGCCAGTGCCCCAGAGCTCTACAATGAGCAGTTCTTC. Drawing the rest from reference TRBV19 and TRBJ2-1, the complete variable domain is DGGITQSPKYLFRKEGQNVTLSCEQNLNHDAMYWYRQDPGQGLRLIYYSQIVNDFQKGDIAEGYSVSREKKESFPLTVTSAQKNPTAFYLCASAPELYNEQFFGPGTRLTVL.

The rearrangement links TRBV7-3 to TRBJ2-3; TRBD1 or TRBD2 may be the D gene (6 bases each). CDR1 SGHTA and CDR2 FQGTGA come from the germline V gene. The CDR3 runs 17 residues. V was clipped by 5 bases and J by 1 base, with 19 bases between them. The CDR3 here is CASSPQGGGGGTDTQYF. In DNA, the CDR3 is TGTGCCAGCAGCCCCCAAGGAGGGGGAGGTGGCACAGATACGCAGTATTTT.

The rearrangement links TRBV10-3 to TRBJ1-1; a weak D match, TRBD1 (5 bases). V lost 3 bases and J 2 bases, leaving 10 bases between the germline ends. The CDR3 length is 14 residues. Germline-derived CDR1 and CDR2 are ENHRY and SYGVKD. In DNA, the CDR3 is TGTGCCATCAGTGACACCAGGGTAAACACTGAAGCTTTCTTT. Residues: CAISDTRVNTEAFF.

The table lists this clone with a count of one. The V and J genes are TRBV7-8 and TRBJ2-1, with 7 nucleotides matching TRBD2. The junction had 17 bases not matched to a gene; V was cut back by 0 bases and J by 12 bases. This CDR3 comprises 17 residues. Germline V gene sequence: CDR1 SGHVS, CDR2 FQNEAQ. This CDR3 reads CASSLAVRLAVRSRQFF. The CDR3 bases are TGTGCCAGCAGCTTAGCCGTACGGCTAGCGGTACGGTCTCGGCAGTTCTTC.

The chain has TRBV27 and TRBJ2-3, with 7 bases identical to TRBD2. Germline-derived CDR1 and CDR2 are MNHEY and SMNVEV (reference sequence). Trimming took 3 bases from V and 1 from J; bases not matched to a gene: 4. The CDR3 extends over 15 amino acids. The CDR3 DNA reads TGTGCCAGCAGTTTGGGTGGGAGGGGCACAGATACGCAGTATTTT. Encoded protein: CASSLGGRGTDTQYF.

The gene calls are TRBV11-2 and TRBJ2-7; D might be TRBD1 (5 bases). The CDR3 totals 15 residues. Germline loops: CDR1 SGHAT, CDR2 FQNNGV. Trimming pared 5 bases from V and 7 bases from J, leaving 21 bases between. The CDR3 nucleotides are TGTGCCAGCAGCCTAGGGGTGGCGGACCTGGAGGAGCAGTACTTC. Amino acid sequence: CASSLGVADLEEQYF.

This chain uses TRBV27 with TRBJ2-5, with D maybe TRBD1 (5 bases). The CDR3 consists of 12 residues. V lost 8 bases and J 5 bases, leaving 12 bases between the germline ends. Germline CDR1 reads MNHEY; CDR2 reads SMNVEV (reference sequence). The CDR3 nucleotides read TGTGCCAGCTTCAGGGCTGAGGAGACCCAGTACTTC. As protein: CASFRAEETQYF.

The chain has TRBV7-3 and TRBJ1-2; 8 bases are shared with TRBD1. CDR3 length: 12 residues. V lost 5 bases to trimming and J lost 6 bases; unmatched junction nucleotides: 2. Germline CDR1 is SGHTA and CDR2 is FQGTGA. CDR3 sequence reads: CASSAQGDGYTF. The CDR3 coding sequence is TGTGCCAGCAGCGCACAGGGGGATGGCTACACCTTC.

This clone is medium-sized (0.01 to 0.1%). The chain couples TRBV19 to TRBJ2-2; 8 bases fit TRBD1. The CDR3 runs 17 residues. Germline V gene sequence: CDR1 LNHDA, CDR2 SQIVND (reference sequence). The trim removed 7 bases at V and 1 base at J, leaving 11 bases unmatched. The CDR3 sequence is CASTPDRALMNTGELFF. CDR3 DNA: TGTGCCAGTACCCCGGACAGGGCCCTTATGAACACCGGGGAGCTGTTTTTT.

CDR3 nucleotide sequence: TGTGCCAGCAGCATGACAGGGATAGGCAATGAGCAGTTCTTC. Translation gives CASSMTGIGNEQFF. V is TRBV5-6 and J is TRBJ2-1; 7 positions match TRBD1. The CDR3 consists of 14 residues. Losses at the gene ends were 4 bases for V and 6 bases for J; bases not matched to a gene: 7. Germline CDR1 is SGHDT and CDR2 is YYEEEE.

The rearrangement uses TRBV18 and TRBJ1-1, with TRBD1 matching 7 bases. This CDR3 has 17 amino acids. CDR1 is KGHSH and CDR2 is LQKENI in the germline V gene. V lost 2 bases to trimming and J lost 1 base; unmatched junction nucleotides: 10. The CDR3 DNA follows: TGTGCCAGCTCACCAAACAGGGACAGCCGAGCGAACACTGAAGCTTTCTTT. Translating it yields CASSPNRDSRANTEAFF.

The rearrangement links TRBV7-9 to TRBJ2-4, with TRBD2 identical over 13 bases. The J segment lost 8 bases and the V segment lost 5 bases, leaving 3 bases of the junction unmatched. CDR1 SEHNR and CDR2 FQNEAQ come from the germline V gene (reference sequence). This CDR3 comprises 14 residues. In DNA, the CDR3 is TGTGCCAGCAGCAGGACTAGCGGGAGTGACATTCAGTACTTC. Translation: CASSRTSGSDIQYF.

The chain employs TRBV11-3 and TRBJ2-2, with a possible D match to TRBD2 (6 bases). The V and J ends lost 5 bases and 3 bases respectively, with 16 bases between them. CDR3 length: 16 residues. Germline V gives CDR1 SGHNT, CDR2 YENEEA. CDR3 coding DNA: TGTGCCAGCAGCCCTGGGTACCGGGACTACACCGGGGAGCTGTTTTTT. Translation: CASSPGYRDYTGELFF.

Concerning this clone: The sample carries other DNA sequences with the same CDR3. The rearrangement uses TRBV7-9 and TRBJ2-7; D is ambiguous. CDR3 size: 12 residues. Trimming removed 1 base from V and 4 bases from J, with 5 bases in between. From germline, CDR1 is SEHNR and CDR2 FQNEAQ (reference sequence). In DNA form, the CDR3 reads TGTGCCAGCAGCTTAGGTACTTACGAGCAGTACTTC. This sequence encodes CASSLGTYEQYF.

Details on this clone: Other DNA sequences of this sample code for an identical CDR3. The chain is built from TRBV9 and TRBJ2-3; no definite D call. V was shortened by 1 base and J by 2 bases, with 2 bases between the two germline ends. Germline V gives CDR1 SGDLS, CDR2 YYNGEE. The CDR3 runs 12 residues. CDR3 residues: CASSVYTDTQYF. CDR3 coding DNA: TGTGCCAGCAGCGTATACACAGATACGCAGTATTTT.